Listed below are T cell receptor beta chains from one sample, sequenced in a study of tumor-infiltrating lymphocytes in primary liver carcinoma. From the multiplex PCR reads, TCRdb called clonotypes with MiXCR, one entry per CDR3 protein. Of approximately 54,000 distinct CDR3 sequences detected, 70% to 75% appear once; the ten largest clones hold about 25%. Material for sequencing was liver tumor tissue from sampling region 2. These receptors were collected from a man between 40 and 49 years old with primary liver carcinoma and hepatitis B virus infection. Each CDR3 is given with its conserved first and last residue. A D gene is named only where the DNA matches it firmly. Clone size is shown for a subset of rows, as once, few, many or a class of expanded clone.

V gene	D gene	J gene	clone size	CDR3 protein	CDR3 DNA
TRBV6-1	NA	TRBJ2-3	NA	CASGARTDTLYF	TGCGCCAGCGGTGCCCGCACAGATACGCTGTATTTT
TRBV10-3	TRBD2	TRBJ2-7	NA	CATSESTPSGRTSYEQYF	TGTGCCACCAGTGAGTCTACACCTAGCGGGAGGACCTCCTACGAGCAGTACTTC
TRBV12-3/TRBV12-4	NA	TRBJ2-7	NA	CASHGRAYGQYF	TGTGCCAGCCACGGCAGGGCATACGGGCAGTACTTC
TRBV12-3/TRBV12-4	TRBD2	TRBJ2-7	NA	CASSFSGSSYVQYF	TGTGCCAGCAGTTTTAGCGGGAGCTCATACGTGCAGTACTTC
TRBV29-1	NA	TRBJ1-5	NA	CSVATGGGNNQSQHF	TGCAGCGTCGCGACCGGGGGCGGCAACAATCAGTCCCAGCATTTT
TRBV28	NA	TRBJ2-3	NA	CVSSTRVSTDTQYF	TGTGTCAGCAGTACCCGGGTAAGCACAGATACGCAGTATTTT
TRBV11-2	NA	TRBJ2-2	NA	CASLPPGVYTGDMFF	TGCGCCAGCCTCCCACCGGGAGTGTACACCGGGGATATGTTTTTT
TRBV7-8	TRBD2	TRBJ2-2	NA	CASNDGLAGTGELLF	TGTGCCAGCAACGACGGACTAGCGGGTACCGGGGAGCTGTTATTT
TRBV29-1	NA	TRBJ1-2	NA	CSVEGIPQVGPNYDYPF	TGCAGCGTTGAAGGGATCCCGCAGGTGGGACCTAACTATGACTACCCCTTC
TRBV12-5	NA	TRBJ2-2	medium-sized	CASGPPGATNTGELFF	TGTGCTAGTGGTCCTCCGGGGGCCACGAACACCGGGGAGCTGTTTTTT
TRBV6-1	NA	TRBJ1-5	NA	CASRPGTYSNQPQHF	TGTGCCAGCAGACCGGGGACGTATAGCAATCAGCCCCAGCATTTT
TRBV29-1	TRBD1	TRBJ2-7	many	CSAGAGTGDNEQYF	TGCAGCGCTGGAGCCGGGACAGGGGACAACGAGCAGTACTTC
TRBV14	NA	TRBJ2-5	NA	CASGQDQAPKFQETQYF	TGTGCCAGCGGCCAAGACCAGGCCCCGAAGTTCCAAGAGACCCAGTACTTC
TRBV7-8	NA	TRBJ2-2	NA	CAISLPHRGAVFF	NA
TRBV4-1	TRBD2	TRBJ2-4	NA	CASSQIPGTSATKNIQYF	TGCGCTAGCAGCCAAATTCCCGGGACTAGCGCCACCAAAAACATTCAATACTTC
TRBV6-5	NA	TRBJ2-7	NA	CARSQLIGNEQYF	TGTGCCAGGAGCCAACTGATTGGGAACGAGCAGTACTTC
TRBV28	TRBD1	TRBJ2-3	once	CASSGAGDRATDTQYF	TGCGCCAGCAGTGGGGCTGGGGACAGGGCCACAGATACGCAGTACTTT
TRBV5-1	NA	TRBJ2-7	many	CASSSNRGREQYF	TGCGCCAGCAGCTCCAACCGGGGGCGCGAGCAGTACTTC
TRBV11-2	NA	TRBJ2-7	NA	CVSCLGELASQYF	TGTGTCAGCTGCTTAGGTGAGCTAGCGTCGCAGTACTTC
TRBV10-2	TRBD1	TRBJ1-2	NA	CASSDWTGGLVGYTF	TGCGCCAGCAGCGATTGGACAGGGGGCCTCGTTGGCTACACCTTC
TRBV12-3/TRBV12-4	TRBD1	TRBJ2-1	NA	CTSSYSRGNYNEQFF	TGTACCAGCAGTTATAGCAGGGGGAACTACAATGAGCAGTTCTTC
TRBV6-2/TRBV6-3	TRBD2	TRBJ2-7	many	CASSYSPWGGGYEQYF	TGTGCCAGCAGTTACTCCCCTTGGGGGGGAGGCTACGAGCAGTACTTC
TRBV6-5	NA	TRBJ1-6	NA	CTSSYGATNSPLHF	TGTACCAGCAGTTACGGGGCCACCAATTCACCCCTCCACTTT
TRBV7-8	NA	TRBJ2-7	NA	CASSPTSRPPYEQYF	TGTGCCAGCAGCCCCACTAGCAGGCCGCCCTACGAGCAGTACTTC
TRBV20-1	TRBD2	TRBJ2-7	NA	CSAPSAGAGLYEQYF	TGCAGTGCGCCCAGCGCGGGAGCGGGACTCTACGAGCAGTACTTC
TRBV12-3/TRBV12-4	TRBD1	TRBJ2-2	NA	CASNTGAGELLF	TGTGCCAGCAACACAGGGGCCGGGGAGTTGTTATTT
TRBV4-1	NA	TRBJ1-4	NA	CVSSPPSRGACKKLFF	TGCGTCAGCAGCCCACCCTCGAGGGGGGCATGCAAAAAACTGTTTTTT
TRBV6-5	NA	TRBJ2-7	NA	CATLPGTGWKQYF	TGTGCCACCCTCCCAGGTACAGGGTGGAAGCAGTACTTC
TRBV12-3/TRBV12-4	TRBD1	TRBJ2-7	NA	CGSSRGQLSYEQYF	TGTGGCAGTAGCCGGGGACAGCTCTCCTACGAGCAGTACTTC
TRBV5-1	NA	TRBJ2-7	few	CASSSSGAILPEQYF	TGCGCAAGCAGCTCCTCCGGGGCCATCCTTCCCGAGCAGTACTTC
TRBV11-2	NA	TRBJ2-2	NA	CVSNSDRPGAGDLFF	TGTGTCAGCAACTCAGACCGGCCCGGGGCCGGGGACCTGTTTTTT
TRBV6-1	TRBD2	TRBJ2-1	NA	CAGGAHSEQFF	TGCGCCGGGGGGGCGCACAGTGAGCAGTTCTTC
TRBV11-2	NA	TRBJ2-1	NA	CAGSLNDSYKQFF	TGTGCCGGCAGCTTAAATGATTCCTATAAGCAGTTCTTC
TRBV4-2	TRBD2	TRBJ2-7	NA	CANSELAGGSSYEQYF	TGTGCCAACAGCGAACTAGCGGGAGGGTCCTCCTACGAACAGTACTTC
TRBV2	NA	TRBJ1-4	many	CASSEAGPIGEKLFF	TGTGCCAGCAGTGAAGCGGGGCCTATCGGGGAAAAACTGTTTTTT
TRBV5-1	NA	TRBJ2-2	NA	CASSPPLSINTGELFF	TGCGCCAGCAGCCCCCCCTTGAGTATCAACACCGGGGAGCTGTTTTTT
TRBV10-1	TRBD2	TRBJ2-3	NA	CARSPASGGTDTQYF	TGCGCCAGGTCTCCAGCTAGCGGGGGCACAGATACACAGTATTTT
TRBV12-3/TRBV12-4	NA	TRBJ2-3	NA	CAKSGATDTQYF	TGTGCCAAGAGCGGAGCCACAGATACGCAGTATTTT
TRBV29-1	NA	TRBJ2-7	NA	CSVGEGSYEQYF	TGCAGCGTTGGCGAGGGTTCCTACGAGCAGTACTTC
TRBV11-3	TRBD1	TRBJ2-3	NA	CASGSGGQPTGTQYF	TGTGCCAGCGGCTCAGGGGGACAGCCCACAGGTACGCAATATTTT
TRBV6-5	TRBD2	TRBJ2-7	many	CASSYGLAGGEQYF	TGTGCCAGCAGTTATGGACTAGCGGGAGGAGAGCAGTACTTC
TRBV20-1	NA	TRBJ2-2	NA	CSADIATTGELFF	TGCAGTGCCGACATAGCGACCACCGGGGAGCTGTTTTTT
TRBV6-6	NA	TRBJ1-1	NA	CASSYSIGATEAFF	TGTGCCAGCAGTTACTCGATTGGGGCCACAGAAGCTTTCTTT
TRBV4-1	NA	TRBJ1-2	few	CASNETANYGYTF	TGCGCCAGTAACGAGACAGCTAATTATGGCTACACCTTC
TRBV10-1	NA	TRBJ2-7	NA	CASSGAGAGYEQYF	TGCGCCAGCAGTGGGGCTGGCGCAGGATACGAGCAGTACTTC
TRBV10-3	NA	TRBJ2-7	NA	CAISRDMLENEQYF	TGTGCCATCAGCCGGGACATGTTGGAAAACGAGCAGTATTTC
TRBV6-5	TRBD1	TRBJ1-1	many	CASSYGTENTEAFF	TGTGCCAGCAGTTATGGGACAGAGAACACTGAAGCTTTCTTT